This TCR beta chain was identified during a study of cytomegalovirus exposure and HLA in healthy donors. The CDR3 extends over 13 amino acids. The ends were cut back, 4 bases at V and 11 bases at J, with 18 bases in the middle. CDR1 SGHDT and CDR2 YYEEEE come from the germline V gene. Clones were read by immunoSEQ multiplex PCR, and TCRdb kept only the in-frame ones, dropping some. The sample contains 150,000 to 200,000 clones, about 83% of which appear only once. Study-wide results and limits: Most TCR sequences were seen very rarely across donors, but some public TCRs occurred in many. In vitro testing confirmed a few CMV-associated chains as specific for CMV antigens. TCR beta chains numbering more than 150 were designated cytomegalovirus-associated.

As for this clone: Its antigen is not identified.

Sequencing was done on a sample of PBMCs. This TCR derives from a young woman in good health and CMV-seronegative. This sequence joins TRBV5-6 and TRBJ1-1, with D tentatively TRBD1 (6 bases). DNA for the CDR3: TGTGCCAGCAGCCTCCGGGCAGGGGCACGGGCTTTCTTT. Translation gives CASSLRAGARAFF.